These 6 T cell receptor beta chains originate from one sample sequenced in a study of blood T cells in healthy people across ages. Primed by a sample-barcoded 5' primer and a J-beta primer mix, a second PCR proceeded for 7 to 11 cycles. TCRdb independently ran MiXCR on the 5' RACE reads; one entry per CDR3 protein. Of some 800,000 distinct CDR3 sequences listed, around 45% are singletons. Material for sequencing was blood. These receptors were taken from a man aged 55 to 69 in good health.

This clonotype was recorded a few times. The CDR3 bases are TGCAGTGCAGATCCGAATTTCGGATATGGCTACACCTTC. Residues: CSADPNFGYGYTF. The rearrangement joins TRBV20-1 to TRBJ1-2; no reliable D call. The V end lost 6 bases, the J end lost 5 bases, and 16 bases lay between the germline ends. There are 13 residues in the CDR3. Germline values: CDR1 DFQATT, CDR2 SNEGSKA (reference sequence).

This clonotype was seen only a few times. This rearrangement joins TRBV12-3 or TRBV12-4 to TRBJ1-6; D call uncertain. The CDR3 is 14 residues long. V lost 3 bases to trimming and J lost 7 bases, with 10 bases between them. CDR3 nucleotide sequence: TGTGCCAGCAGTTTGGGCCTCGGGAATTCACCCCTCCACTTT. As protein: CASSLGLGNSPLHF.

The chain carries TRBV4-3 and TRBJ2-1; D is ambiguous. This CDR3 is 15 amino acids long. Germline values: CDR1 LGHNA, CDR2 YSLEER. Trimming took 4 bases from V and 1 from J, leaving 11 bases between them. CDR3 region: CASSLTPRSYNEQFF. Here the CDR3 DNA reads TGCGCCAGCAGCCTTACCCCCAGGTCCTACAATGAGCAGTTCTTC.

This rearrangement joins TRBV24-1 to TRBJ2-2; D not resolved. This CDR3 is 13 amino acids long. V was shortened by 5 bases and J by 3 bases, with 6 bases between the two germline ends. Germline values: CDR1 KGHDR, CDR2 SFDVKD. CDR3: CATSAWDTGELFF. The DNA for the CDR3 is TGTGCCACCAGTGCCTGGGACACCGGGGAGCTGTTTTTT.

This clonotype has just a few counts. The chain links TRBV7-2 to TRBJ2-3; D may be TRBD1 (6 bases). Trimming took off 6 bases at V and 8 bases at J, with 15 bases between the two ends. CDR3 size: 13 residues. Germline V CDR1 and CDR2: SGHTA, FQGNSA. The CDR3 protein is CASSSAVGGTQYF. The CDR3 DNA is TGTGCCAGCAGTTCAGCGGTAGGGGGTACGCAGTATTTT.

The V and J genes are TRBV4-1 and TRBJ2-4; D is possibly TRBD1 (5 bases). Per the germline V gene, CDR1 is MGHRA and CDR2 is YSYEKL. Trimming removed 4 bases from V and 4 bases from J, with 17 bases in between. The CDR3 runs 16 residues. The CDR3 loop reads CASSPSAVDSKNIQYF. The DNA for the CDR3 is TGCGCCAGCAGCCCCAGCGCCGTTGACAGTAAAAACATTCAGTACTTC.